This T cell receptor (beta chain) came from a study of cytotoxic CD8 clonotypes in ibrutinib-treated CLL. Findings of the study overall: Clonality rose at ibrutinib response and fell back toward baseline at progression.

Data came from immunoSEQ multiplex PCR; TCRdb stores just in-frame clones and leaves some out. The table has roughly 200,000 clones, roughly 79% seen once; the top ten hold roughly an eighth. With respect to this clone: Antigen: not known.

This CDR3 has 11 residues. Germline V gene data show CDR1 as GTSNPN and CDR2 as SVGIG (reference sequence). V lost 7 bases and J lost 14, with 20 bases in between. V and J are TRBV30 and TRBJ1-2, with a weak D call TRBD1 (6 bases). The sample consisted of PBMCs, taken after 12 months of ibrutinib treatment. This TCR derives from a human donor with chronic lymphocytic leukemia. CDR3 loop: CASGTGTRSTF. For the CDR3, the DNA is TGTGCCTCAGGAACAGGGACAAGGTCTACCTTC.